This passage covers 5 T cell receptor beta chains from one sample sequenced in a study of shared clonotypes between healthy human individuals (dated by TCRdb to 2018 to 2020). Library preparation used the immunoSEQ multiplex PCR assay. As stored in TCRdb, this immuneACCESS dataset retains in-frame rearrangements with V and J assigned. A fraction of the clones does not appear; measured against another copy, unresolved V genes explain less than half of the discrepancy, and the remainder lacks a known reason. In all, the sample holds over 700,000 clones, and just under 75% of those were seen once. 1.8% of the sample goes to the ten largest clones. Sample: memory CD4+ T cells sorted from blood. The sample's cell subset or site label, decoded: CD45RA-negative fraction. The receptors derive from a young woman in good health.

The chain couples TRBV7-2 to TRBJ1-5; perhaps TRBD1 as D (5 bases). V lost 2 bases to trimming and J lost 7 bases, with 9 bases between them. There are 13 residues in the CDR3. The germline V gene encodes CDR1 SGHTA and CDR2 FQGNSA. The CDR3: CASSLRGNQPQHF. DNA of the CDR3: TGTGCCAGCAGCTTAAGGGGAAACCAGCCCCAGCATTTT.

The chain combines TRBV28 with TRBJ1-5; D uncertain. From germline, CDR1 is MDHEN and CDR2 SYDVKM. V lost 5 bases to trimming and J lost 4 bases, with 9 bases between them. The CDR3 is made up of 13 amino acids. CDR3 DNA: TGTGCCAGCAGTATAACCCAGAATCAGCCCCAGCATTTT. Its protein is CASSITQNQPQHF.

The V gene is TRBV10-3, the J gene TRBJ2-2; D possibly corresponds to TRBD1 (6 bases). Germline V gene sequence: CDR1 ENHRY, CDR2 SYGVKD. The CDR3 spans 18 residues. Trimming cost V 5 bases and J 3 bases, with 22 bases left between them. The CDR3 is CAISRQGRTGLDTGELFF. CDR3 nucleotide sequence: TGTGCCATCAGTCGACAAGGGCGTACAGGGCTTGACACCGGGGAGCTGTTTTTT.

A few counts support this clone. This rearrangement joins TRBV7-7 to TRBJ2-1, with TRBD1 identical over 8 bases. Germline V gives CDR1 SSHAT, CDR2 FNYEAQ (reference sequence). This CDR3 has 14 amino acids. The trim removed 5 bases at V and 5 bases at J, leaving 5 bases unmatched. CDR3 sequence (DNA): TGTGCCAGCAGCCCGACAGGGGCAAACAATGAGCAGTTCTTC. Translating gives CASSPTGANNEQFF.

The rearrangement joins TRBV25-1 to TRBJ2-1, with 8 bases lining up with TRBD1. Per germline, CDR1 MGHDK and CDR2 SYGVNS. This CDR3 spans 14 amino acids. V was pared by 4 bases and J by 4 bases, with 3 bases of the junction left unmatched. The CDR3 spells CASSGDRTYNEQFF. In nucleotides, the CDR3 is TGTGCCAGCAGTGGGGACAGGACTTACAATGAGCAGTTCTTC.